These T cell receptor beta chains were read from a single sample in a study of Ad26.COV2.S vaccination and SARS-CoV-2 variants. The method was immunoSEQ multiplex PCR; TCRdb's version includes in-frame clones alone and lacks a portion of them. Among over 350,000 clones listed, around 85% were seen once. The sample here was peripheral blood, taken in a trial of Ad26.COV2.S vaccine versus placebo. The receptors shown here come from a person between 18 and 65 years old who received the Ad26.COV2.S COVID-19 vaccine or a placebo. Both conserved end residues are part of each CDR3. Fields, in order: D gene, V gene, clone size, J gene, CDR3 protein, CDR3 DNA. D genes are given only for firm matches. The size of a clone is reported for some rows only, either as once, few or many, or as a class for expanded clones.

.,TRBV5-1,.,TRBJ1-1,CASSQGRDTEAFF,TGCGCCAGCAGCCAGGGGCGGGACACTGAAGCTTTCTTT
.,TRBV6-6,.,TRBJ2-3,CASSYRDKDTQYF,TGTGCCAGCAGTTACAGGGATAAAGATACGCAGTATTTT
TRBD1,TRBV25-1,.,TRBJ1-5,CASSPSTGHKQPQHF,TGTGCCAGCAGTCCCTCGACAGGGCACAAACAGCCCCAGCATTTT
.,TRBV29-1,.,TRBJ1-5,CSVRTEINQPQHF,TGCAGCGTCCGGACAGAAATAAATCAGCCCCAGCATTTT
.,TRBV4-1,.,TRBJ1-3,CASSLGGQTGNTIYF,TGCGCCAGCAGCCTAGGGGGACAAACTGGAAACACCATATATTTT
TRBD1,TRBV19,.,TRBJ1-2,CASSPTGGYGYTF,TGTGCCAGTAGTCCCACAGGGGGGTATGGCTACACCTTC
TRBD1,TRBV11-2,once,TRBJ1-5,CASSPQGWGQPQHF,TGTGCCAGCAGCCCACAGGGGTGGGGTCAGCCCCAGCATTTT
.,TRBV2,.,TRBJ1-4,CASSVGTTSEKLFF,TGTGCCAGCAGTGTTGGAACTACTAGTGAAAAACTGTTTTTT
TRBD2,TRBV23-1,.,TRBJ2-1,CASSPGLAGGQYNEQFF,TGCGCCAGCAGTCCAGGACTAGCGGGGGGGCAGTACAATGAGCAGTTCTTC
.,TRBV4-1,.,TRBJ1-2,CATKSDPHSPPRYGYTF,TGCGCCACCAAGAGCGACCCTCACTCGCCGCCTCGTTATGGCTACACCTTC
.,TRBV29-1,once,TRBJ2-7,CSVINERTGSYEQYF,TGCAGCGTTATCAACGAAAGGACGGGCTCCTACGAGCAGTACTTC
.,TRBV10-3,.,TRBJ1-6,CAISESIKWSYNSPLHF,TGTGCCATCAGTGAGTCGATAAAGTGGTCCTATAATTCACCCCTCCACTTT
.,TRBV7-2,.,TRBJ2-2,CASSLLTPYTGELFF,TGTGCCAGCAGCTTACTCACCCCATATACCGGGGAGCTGTTTTTT
TRBD2,TRBV19,.,TRBJ2-3,CASSTGLAETTDTQYF,TGTGCCAGTAGTACGGGACTAGCGGAGACCACAGATACGCAGTATTTT
TRBD1,TRBV19,.,TRBJ1-2,CASSYRGSNYGYTF,TGTGCCAGCTCCTACAGGGGCTCTAACTATGGCTACACCTTC
TRBD1,TRBV27,.,TRBJ2-3,CASSLFRQGARDTQYF,TGTGCCAGCAGTTTATTCAGACAGGGGGCCAGAGATACGCAGTATTTT
.,TRBV4-1,.,TRBJ1-1,CASNVAAQGITEAFF,TGCGCCAGCAATGTCGCCGCCCAGGGGATCACTGAAGCTTTCTTT
TRBD2,TRBV5-1,many,TRBJ2-5,CASSKGLGGETQYF,TGCGCCAGCAGCAAGGGACTAGGTGGGGAGACCCAGTACTTC
.,TRBV6-2/TRBV6-3,.,TRBJ2-7,CASSKTGAGGEQYF,TGTGCCAGCAGTAAGACAGGGGCGGGAGGCGAGCAGTACTTC
.,TRBV6-6,.,TRBJ1-2,CASSYLGAAANYGYTF,TGTGCCAGCAGTTACTTGGGGGCCGCTGCTAACTATGGCTACACCTTC
.,TRBV5-1,.,TRBJ2-5,CASSLGAGRKETQYF,TGCGCCAGCAGCTTGGGGGCAGGGAGGAAAGAGACCCAGTACTTC
.,TRBV21-1,few,TRBJ1-6,CASSKGGSYNSPLHF,TGTGCCAGCAGCAAAGGGGGTTCCTATAATTCACCCCTCCACTTT
.,TRBV18,few,TRBJ1-2,CASSPAREFNYGYTF,TGTGCCAGCTCACCGGCCCGGGAGTTTAACTATGGCTACACCTTC
.,TRBV7-9,many,TRBJ2-1,CASSLGGQTGQFF,TGTGCCAGCAGCTTGGGGGGCCAGACTGGGCAGTTCTTC
.,TRBV18,.,TRBJ2-1,CASSPPGCNEQFF,TGTGCCAGCTCACCACCGGGGTGCAATGAGCAGTTCTTC
TRBD1,TRBV19,.,TRBJ2-2,CASSKPGGSVGELFF,TGTGCCAGTAGTAAACCAGGGGGCTCGGTCGGGGAGCTGTTTTTT
.,TRBV5-1,.,TRBJ2-7,CASSWSGSAGEQYF,TGCGCCAGCAGCTGGAGCGGCTCGGCCGGCGAGCAGTACTTC
.,TRBV4-1,few,TRBJ2-5,CASSQPLRGGTQYF,TGCGCCAGCAGCCAGCCTTTGAGGGGTGGGACCCAGTACTTC
.,TRBV6-5,.,TRBJ1-1,CASRNGRNLNTEAFF,TGTGCCAGCAGAAACGGGCGAAATTTGAACACTGAAGCTTTCTTT
.,TRBV7-9,.,TRBJ1-5,CASSLDRGINQPQHF,TGTGCCAGCAGCTTAGATCGGGGGATCAATCAGCCCCAGCATTTT
.,TRBV7-2,.,TRBJ2-2,CASSLEGSGELFF,TGTGCCAGCAGCTTGGAGGGGTCCGGGGAGCTGTTTTTT
.,TRBV9,.,TRBJ1-6,CASDVVGTRLNSPLHF,TGTGCCAGCGATGTAGTAGGGACGAGGTTGAATTCACCCCTCCACTTT
.,TRBV7-8,.,TRBJ1-2,CASSLERVYLKSYGYTF,TGTGCCAGCAGCTTAGAGAGGGTCTATTTAAAGTCCTATGGCTACACCTTC
.,TRBV7-9,.,TRBJ1-2,CASNAGFADEGYTF,TGTGCCAGCAACGCGGGATTCGCCGATGAGGGCTACACCTTC
.,TRBV11-2,.,TRBJ1-2,CASSLRAGDGYTF,TGTGCCAGCAGTCTTAGGGCGGGGGATGGCTACACCTTC
.,TRBV7-2,once,TRBJ2-3,CASSLVHTDTQYF,TGTGCCAGCAGCTTAGTCCACACAGATACGCAGTATTTT
.,TRBV3-1/TRBV3-2,.,TRBJ1-2,CASSQSGTQVGYTF,TGTGCCAGCAGCCAATCCGGGACTCAAGTGGGCTACACCTTC
TRBD1,TRBV7-9,.,TRBJ2-2,CASSSYRGPKAGELFF,TGTGCCAGCAGCTCCTACAGGGGGCCGAAGGCCGGGGAGCTGTTTTTT
.,TRBV2,.,TRBJ1-5,CASSGGRNQPQHF,TGTGCCAGCAGTGGGGGGCGTAATCAGCCCCAGCATTTT
.,TRBV2,once,TRBJ1-4,CASSARQQQNEKLFF,TGTGCCAGCAGCGCCAGACAGCAACAAAATGAAAAACTGTTTTTT
.,TRBV11-3,.,TRBJ1-3,CARIQGGLNTIYF,TGTGCCAGGATACAGGGTGGGTTGAACACCATATATTTT
.,TRBV9,.,TRBJ2-5,CASSVGGGGSGETQYF,TGTGCCAGCAGCGTAGGTGGAGGGGGCTCGGGAGAGACCCAGTACTTC
.,TRBV7-8,.,TRBJ2-3,CASSLFGGGTDTQYF,TGTGCCAGCAGCTTGTTCGGCGGGGGCACAGATACGCAGTATTTT
.,TRBV2,.,TRBJ1-5,CASSASGTARYSNQPQHF,TGTGCCAGCAGTGCTTCTGGGACGGCGAGATATAGCAATCAGCCCCAGCATTTT
.,TRBV12-3/TRBV12-4,.,TRBJ1-4,CASKVSPNEKLFF,TGTGCCAGCAAGGTATCGCCGAATGAAAAACTGTTTTTT
.,TRBV4-2,.,TRBJ2-1,CASSQGGGTLRDEQFF,TGTGCCAGCAGCCAAGGTGGGGGGACACTGAGGGATGAGCAGTTCTTC
TRBD1,TRBV29-1,.,TRBJ1-3,CSVEQGAGGNTIYF,TGCAGCGTTGAACAGGGGGCGGGAGGAAACACCATATATTTT
.,TRBV2,.,TRBJ2-7,CASRPVGEQYF,TGTGCCAGCAGGCCGGTGGGCGAGCAGTACTTC
.,TRBV7-9,.,TRBJ1-1,CASSSEGDTEAFF,TGTGCCAGCAGTTCGGAGGGGGACACTGAAGCTTTCTTT
TRBD1,TRBV7-2,.,TRBJ2-7,CASSGGQGYEQYF,TGTGCCAGCAGCGGGGGACAGGGATACGAGCAGTACTTC
.,TRBV18,.,TRBJ1-2,CATSLTQTYGYTF,TGTGCCACCTCACTTACCCAAACCTATGGCTACACCTTC
.,TRBV27,.,TRBJ1-2,CASSLNGDYGYTF,TGTGCCAGCAGTTTAAACGGAGACTATGGCTACACCTTC
.,TRBV6-5,.,TRBJ2-3,CASRVQGGIDTQYF,TGTGCCAGCAGGGTTCAGGGGGGGATAGATACGCAGTATTTT
TRBD1,TRBV7-2,.,TRBJ1-2,CASSLGQGYGYTF,TGTGCCAGCAGCTTGGGACAGGGGTATGGCTACACCTTC
TRBD1,TRBV4-1,.,TRBJ1-6,CASRDRGDNSPLHF,TGCGCCAGCAGGGACAGGGGGGATAATTCACCCCTCCACTTT